This record looks at one TCR beta chain sequence and its context. Its antigen remains unknown. The data stem from a study of blood T cells in healthy people across ages. Whole-study findings and limits: Among long-lived donors, naive CD4+ cells were more numerous and diversity higher than in aged donors. Because sorting was not performed, PBMCs prevented conclusive naive versus antigen-experienced comparison.

Germline assignment: CDR1 SGHVS and CDR2 FNYEAQ. There are 14 residues in the CDR3. With V trimmed by 4 bases and J by 7 bases, 5 bases remained unmatched. Drawn from each donor were roughly 9.4 milliliters of peripheral blood. Total RNA extracted from each sample amounted to at least 6 micrograms. For the second PCR, which ran for about 7 to 11 cycles, a sample-barcoded 5' primer and a J-beta primer mix were used. One entry per CDR3 protein results from TCRdb running MiXCR on the 5' RACE reads. The profile covers 750,000 to 950,000 distinct CDR3 sequences, with roughly 50% appearing a single time and around 40% taken by the ten largest.

The gene calls are TRBV7-6 and TRBJ2-1, with 9 bases that match TRBD1. The sequencing input was blood. The sequence came from a man older than 75 in good health. CDR3 coding DNA: TGTGCCAGCAGCTCGGGGACAGGGCGGAATGAGCAGTTCTTC. Translated, it gives CASSSGTGRNEQFF. Filled out from reference TRBV7-6 and TRBJ2-1, the complete variable domain reads GAGVSQSPRYKVTKRGQDVALRCDPISGHVSLYWYRQALGQGPEFLTYFNYEAQQDKSGLPNDRFSAERPEGSISTLTIQRTEQRDSAMYRCASSSGTGRNEQFFGPGTRLTVL.